Shown below are 26 T cell receptor beta chains from a single sample sequenced in a study of blood T cell repertoires in COVID-19. Here immunoSEQ multiplex PCR was the method, and the copy in TCRdb shows in-frame clones only, minus some. The data contain about 150,000 clones, approximately 85% of them seen just once; the ten biggest clones take up less than 10%. Sequencing input: peripheral blood. These receptors all come from a woman aged 55 to 70 with COVID-19, enrolled during active disease.

The V call is TRBV19, the J call TRBJ1-2; D remains ambiguous. The CDR3 runs 13 residues. V was cut by 1 base and J by 8 bases, with 11 bases left in between. Looked up from germline, CDR1 is LNHDA and CDR2 is SQIVND (reference sequence). The CDR3 loop reads CASSIGVLEGYTF. CDR3 nucleotides: TGTGCCAGTAGTATAGGAGTCTTGGAGGGCTACACCTTC.

The rearrangement links TRBV14 to TRBJ1-4, with TRBD1 matching 9 bases. V was pared by 4 bases and J by 7 bases, with 4 bases of the junction left unmatched. Germline V gives CDR1 SGHDN, CDR2 FVKESK. CDR3 length: 14 amino acids. The CDR3 DNA reads TGTGCCAGCAGCCGTACAGGGGGCACTGAAAAACTGTTTTTT. Amino acids: CASSRTGGTEKLFF.

The V and J genes are TRBV6-6 and TRBJ1-2; possibly TRBD1 for D (5 bases). CDR1 MNHNY and CDR2 SVGAGI come from the germline V gene (reference sequence). The CDR3 covers 11 residues. Trimming cost V 8 bases and J 3 bases, with 7 bases left between them. CDR3 loop: CASGGDYGYTF. As DNA, the CDR3 is TGTGCCAGCGGAGGGGACTATGGCTACACCTTC.

This clone was counted a single time. The chain employs TRBV6-1 and TRBJ1-3; no definite D call. V lost 0 bases and J lost 0, with 6 bases in between. CDR3 length: 15 residues. Germline lookup yields CDR1 MNHNS and CDR2 SASEGT. CDR3 residues: CASSEALSSGNTIYF. The CDR3 DNA is TGTGCCAGCAGTGAAGCGCTGAGCTCTGGAAACACCATATATTTT.

This chain links TRBV3-1 (or the pseudogene TRBV3-2) with TRBJ2-7, with D tentatively TRBD2 (7 bases). In germline, CDR1 is LGHDT, CDR2 YNNKEL (reference sequence). CDR3 length: 17 amino acids. Deletions cut 3 bases from V and 6 bases from J, with 24 bases between. The CDR3 region has the DNA TGTGCCAGCAGCCATCGCCTAGGAGGGGGGGGACTGGGCGAGCAGTACTTC. This encodes CASSHRLGGGGLGEQYF.

This clone was detected once. V gene TRBV9 combines with J gene TRBJ1-4; unclear D gene. V was shortened by 0 bases and J by 8 bases, with 14 bases between the two germline ends. The CDR3 totals 15 residues. Looked up from germline, CDR1 is SGDLS and CDR2 is YYNGEE. The CDR3 coding sequence is TGTGCCAGCAGCGTAGCCGTCGGGTTTGGCGAAAAACTGTTTTTT. As protein: CASSVAVGFGEKLFF.

The rearrangement links TRBV27 to TRBJ1-3; 9 bases are shared with TRBD1. CDR3 length equals 14 residues. Trimming at V came to 6 bases and at J to 3 bases, leaving 3 bases not matched to a gene. Per the germline V gene, CDR1 is MNHEY and CDR2 is SMNVEV (reference sequence). The CDR3: CASRRTGVGNTIYF. Written as DNA, the CDR3 is TGTGCCAGCAGACGGACAGGGGTTGGAAACACCATATATTTT.

The chain uses TRBV6-5 and TRBJ1-1, with TRBD1 matching over 7 bases. The CDR3 is 14 amino acids. V gave up 2 bases and J gave up 4 bases; unmatched junction bases: 4. Germline V CDR1 and CDR2: MNHEY, SVGAGI. The chain's CDR3 is CASSYLGQRTEAFF. DNA of the CDR3: TGTGCCAGCAGTTACCTGGGACAGCGCACTGAAGCTTTCTTT.

This chain's CDR3 is CATSEAGRGNEKLFF. The DNA for the CDR3 is TGTGCCACCAGTGAAGCAGGGAGGGGGAATGAAAAACTGTTTTTT. The genes are TRBV24-1 and TRBJ1-4, with D possibly being TRBD1 (6 bases). Between the trimmed V and J ends, which lost 4 bases and 5 bases, there was a span of 13 bases. Per germline, CDR1 KGHDR and CDR2 SFDVKD. The CDR3 length is 15 residues.

Only a few counts were recorded for this clone. The chain is built from TRBV4-1 and TRBJ2-2; 11 bases align to TRBD1. The CDR3 consists of 14 residues. Germline CDR1 is MGHRA and CDR2 is YSYEKL. Trimming removed 5 bases from V and 6 bases from J; junction bases left unmatched: 2. CDR3 protein: CASSWTGGAGELFF. DNA of the CDR3: TGCGCCAGCAGCTGGACAGGGGGCGCCGGGGAGCTGTTTTTT.

In this sample, this clone turned up a few times. The chain joins TRBV7-9 to TRBJ2-3, with TRBD2 matching over 12 bases. Per germline, CDR1 SEHNR and CDR2 FQNEAQ (reference sequence). Trimming cost V 6 bases and J 4 bases; bases outside gene matches: 5. This CDR3 spans 15 amino acids. The CDR3 loop reads CASSILAGGPDTQYF. The CDR3 coding sequence is TGTGCCAGCAGTATTCTAGCGGGGGGGCCAGATACGCAGTATTTT.

J is TRBJ1-2 and V is TRBV5-1; 10 bases align to TRBD1. V was clipped by 4 bases and J by 7 bases; unmatched bases: 10. The CDR3 loop spans 15 amino acids. Germline lookup yields CDR1 SGHRS and CDR2 YFSETQ. CDR3 residues: CASSPDTGTGVGYTF. The CDR3 DNA is TGCGCCAGCAGCCCGGACACGGGGACAGGGGTTGGCTACACCTTC.

This chain's CDR3 is CASSPRASGGSNTGELFF. The DNA of the CDR3 is TGTGCCAGCAGCCCTCGGGCTAGCGGGGGATCGAACACCGGGGAGCTGTTTTTT. The chain carries TRBV7-3 and TRBJ2-2; 10 bases line up with TRBD2. The length of the CDR3 is 18 residues. V shed 5 bases, J shed 0 bases, and the junction held 9 bases outside the gene matches. CDR1 is SGHTA and CDR2 is FQGTGA in the germline V gene.

The CDR3 loop reads CASSWSTGTEAFF. CDR3 coding DNA: TGCGCCAGCAGCTGGTCGACAGGTACTGAAGCTTTCTTT. This chain links TRBV5-1 with TRBJ1-1; D possibly corresponds to TRBD1 (6 bases). CDR3 length: 13 residues. V gave up 3 bases and J gave up 5 bases, with 11 bases separating them. Germline CDR1 and CDR2: SGHRS and YFSETQ.

The chain recombines TRBV6-2 or TRBV6-3 with TRBJ1-1, with D tentatively TRBD1 (6 bases). CDR1 MNHEY and CDR2 SVGEGT come from the germline V gene. Trimming left V 3 bases short and J 4 bases short, with 12 bases between. The CDR3 has 14 residues. CDR3 amino acids: CASSYTGRGTEAFF. CDR3 nucleotide sequence: TGTGCCAGCAGTTATACAGGGAGGGGCACTGAAGCTTTCTTT.

This chain joins TRBV10-3 and TRBJ1-6, with D possibly matching TRBD1 (5 bases). V lost 0 bases to trimming and J lost 6 bases, with 9 bases between them. This CDR3 has 15 residues. CDR1 is ENHRY, CDR2 SYGVKD, per germline. CDR3 sequence: CAISESGRVNSPLHF. The CDR3 DNA follows: TGTGCCATCAGTGAGTCAGGCAGGGTTAATTCACCCCTCCACTTT.

This chain links TRBV27 with TRBJ2-1; 12 nucleotides agree with TRBD2. Per germline, CDR1 MNHEY and CDR2 SMNVEV (reference sequence). Trimming took 5 bases from V and 7 from J; bases not matched to a gene: 6. The CDR3 totals 15 residues. Here the CDR3 reads CASSTTSGRANEQFF. The CDR3 nucleotides read TGTGCCAGCAGTACGACTAGCGGGAGAGCTAATGAGCAGTTCTTC.

V is TRBV10-3 and J is TRBJ1-1, with D perhaps matching TRBD1 (6 bases). Germline V gene sequence: CDR1 ENHRY, CDR2 SYGVKD. The CDR3 contains 13 residues. The V end was cut by 4 bases, the J end by 4 bases, with 10 bases between. CDR3 region: CAISATGITEAFF. As DNA, the CDR3 is TGTGCCATCAGTGCGACAGGCATCACTGAAGCTTTCTTT.

The chain is built from TRBV14 and TRBJ1-2; TRBD1 agrees at 7 bases. The CDR3 has 16 residues. Germline CDR1 is SGHDN and CDR2 is FVKESK. V lost 0 bases to trimming and J lost 4 bases; unmatched junction nucleotides: 8. In DNA form, the CDR3 reads TGTGCCAGCAGCCAAGAGGAGGGGGCAGGGGGCTATGGCTACACCTTC. It codes for CASSQEEGAGGYGYTF.

This chain uses TRBV15 with TRBJ2-6; 12 bases map to TRBD1. J lost 4 bases, V lost 2 bases, and 6 bases had no gene match. The CDR3 is 18 residues long. From germline, CDR1 is LNHNV and CDR2 YYDKDF (reference sequence). CDR3 residues: CATSRPGQGATGANVLTF. In DNA form, the CDR3 reads TGTGCCACCAGCAGACCGGGACAGGGGGCGACGGGGGCCAACGTCCTGACTTTC.

This clone turned up a few times. V is TRBV25-1 and J is TRBJ2-1, with 8 bases lining up with TRBD2. V lost 3 bases to trimming and J lost 1 base; unmatched junction nucleotides: 5. The CDR3 sequence is 16 residues long. Germline V gene lookup returns CDR1 MGHDK and CDR2 SYGVNS. In DNA, the CDR3 is TGTGCCAGCAGTGATGTGTCTAGCGGGTCCTACAATGAGCAGTTCTTC. Encoded protein: CASSDVSSGSYNEQFF.

The J gene is TRBJ1-3, the V gene TRBV6-5; the D gene is possibly TRBD1 (6 bases). The length of the CDR3 is 14 residues. Germline V gene lookup returns CDR1 MNHEY and CDR2 SVGAGI. Trimming left V 6 bases short and J 2 bases short, with 11 bases between. For the CDR3, the DNA is TGTGCCAGCAGACCACCAGGGGCTGGAAACACCATATATTTT. It specifies CASRPPGAGNTIYF.

This chain joins TRBV6-1 and TRBJ2-3, with 7 nucleotides matching TRBD2. With 1 base clipped from V and 2 bases from J, the junction kept 12 bases outside the gene matches. Germline V gene data show CDR1 as MNHNS and CDR2 as SASEGT. This CDR3 contains 18 residues. CDR3 nucleotides: TGTGCCAGCAGTGAAGGAATCATGTCAGCGGGATTCACAGATACGCAGTATTTT. Residues: CASSEGIMSAGFTDTQYF.

The chain joins TRBV7-3 to TRBJ2-5, with 9 bases matching TRBD1. The CDR3 runs 15 residues. V shed 0 bases, J shed 2 bases, and the junction held 1 base outside the gene matches. CDR1 is SGHTA and CDR2 is FQGTGA in the germline V gene. CDR3 sequence: CASSLTGTGQETQYF. CDR3 coding DNA: TGTGCCAGCAGCTTAACCGGGACAGGGCAAGAGACCCAGTACTTC.

V is TRBV19 and J is TRBJ2-3; the match to TRBD2 covers 12 bases. The trim removed 5 bases at V and 3 bases at J, leaving 6 bases unmatched. The CDR3 consists of 16 residues. CDR1 is LNHDA and CDR2 is SQIVND in the germline V gene (reference sequence). The CDR3 protein is CASSFRTSGETDTQYF. In DNA form, the CDR3 reads TGTGCCAGTAGTTTCCGGACTAGCGGGGAGACAGATACGCAGTATTTT.

The chain has TRBV10-3 and TRBJ2-7; 8 bases are shared with TRBD1. This CDR3 is 13 amino acids long. Looked up from germline, CDR1 is ENHRY and CDR2 is SYGVKD. J lost 1 base, V lost 9 bases, and 5 bases had no gene match. CDR3 sequence (DNA): TGTGCCATTAGACAGGGGACGTCCTACGAGCAGTACTTC. Translation gives CAIRQGTSYEQYF.